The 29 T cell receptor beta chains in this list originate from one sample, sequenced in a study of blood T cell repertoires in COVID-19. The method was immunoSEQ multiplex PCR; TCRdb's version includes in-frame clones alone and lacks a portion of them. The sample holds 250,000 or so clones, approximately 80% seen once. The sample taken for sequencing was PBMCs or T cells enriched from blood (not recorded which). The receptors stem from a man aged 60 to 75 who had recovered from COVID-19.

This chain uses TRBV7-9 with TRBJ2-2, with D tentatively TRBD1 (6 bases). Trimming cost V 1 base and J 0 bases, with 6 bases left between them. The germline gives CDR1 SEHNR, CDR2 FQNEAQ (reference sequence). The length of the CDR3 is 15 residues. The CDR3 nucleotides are TGTGCCAGCAGCTTAGGGACAGCGAACACCGGGGAGCTGTTTTTT. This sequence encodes CASSLGTANTGELFF.

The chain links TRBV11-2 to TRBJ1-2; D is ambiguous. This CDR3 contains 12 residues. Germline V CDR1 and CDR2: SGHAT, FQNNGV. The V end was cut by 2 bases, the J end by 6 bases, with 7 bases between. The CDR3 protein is CASSLSTHGYTF. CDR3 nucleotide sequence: TGTGCCAGCAGCTTAAGCACCCATGGCTACACCTTC.

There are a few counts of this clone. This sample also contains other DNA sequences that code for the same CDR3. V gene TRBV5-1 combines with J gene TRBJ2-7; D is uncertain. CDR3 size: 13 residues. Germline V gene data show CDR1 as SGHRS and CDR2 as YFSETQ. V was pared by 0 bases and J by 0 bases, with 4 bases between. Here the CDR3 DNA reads TGCGCCAGCAGCTTGGGACACTCCTACGAGCAGTACTTC. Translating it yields CASSLGHSYEQYF.

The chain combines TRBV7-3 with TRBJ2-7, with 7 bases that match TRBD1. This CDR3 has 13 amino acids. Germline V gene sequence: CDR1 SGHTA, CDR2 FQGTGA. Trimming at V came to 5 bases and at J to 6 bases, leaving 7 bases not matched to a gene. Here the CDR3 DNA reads TGTGCCAGCAGCACTCATCCAGGGGGCGAGCAGTACTTC. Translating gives CASSTHPGGEQYF.

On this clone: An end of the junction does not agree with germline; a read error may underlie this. The CDR3: CASSNSPQGYGYTF. The DNA for the CDR3 is TGTGCCAGCAGTAACTCCCCACAGGGCTATGGCTACACCTTC. This chain joins TRBV6-5 and TRBJ1-2, with a weak D call TRBD1 (6 bases). The germline CDR1 and CDR2 sequences are MNHEY and SVGAGI. The CDR3 loop spans 14 amino acids.

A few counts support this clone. The CDR3 region is CASSRKDRSTEAFF. The CDR3 DNA sequence: TGTGCCAGCAGCCGGAAGGACAGGAGCACTGAAGCTTTCTTT. The gene calls are TRBV3-1 (or the pseudogene TRBV3-2) and TRBJ1-1; TRBD1 matches at 7 bases. Germline V lookup: CDR1 LGHDT, CDR2 YNNKEL (reference sequence). The CDR3 covers 14 residues. Trimming removed 4 bases from V and 4 bases from J; junction bases left unmatched: 6.

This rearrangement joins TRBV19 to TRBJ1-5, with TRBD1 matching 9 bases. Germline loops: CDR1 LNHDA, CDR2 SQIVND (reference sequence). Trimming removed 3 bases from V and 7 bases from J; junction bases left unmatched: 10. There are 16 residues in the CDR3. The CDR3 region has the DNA TGTGCCAGTAGTATTTTGGGACAGGGACCCAGGCAGCCCCAGCATTTT. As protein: CASSILGQGPRQPQHF.

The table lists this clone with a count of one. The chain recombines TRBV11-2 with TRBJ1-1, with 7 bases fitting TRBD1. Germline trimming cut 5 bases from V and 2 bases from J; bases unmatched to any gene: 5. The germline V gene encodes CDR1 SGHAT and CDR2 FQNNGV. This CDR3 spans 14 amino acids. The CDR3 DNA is TGTGCCAGCAGCAAGGACAGGAGCAACACTGAAGCTTTCTTT. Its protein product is CASSKDRSNTEAFF.

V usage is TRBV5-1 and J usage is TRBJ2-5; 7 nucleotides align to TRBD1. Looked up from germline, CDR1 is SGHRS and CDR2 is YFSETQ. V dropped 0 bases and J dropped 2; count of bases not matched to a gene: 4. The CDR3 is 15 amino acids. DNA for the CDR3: TGCGCCAGCAGCTTGGTTCCGGGACAGCAAGAGACCCAGTACTTC. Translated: CASSLVPGQQETQYF.

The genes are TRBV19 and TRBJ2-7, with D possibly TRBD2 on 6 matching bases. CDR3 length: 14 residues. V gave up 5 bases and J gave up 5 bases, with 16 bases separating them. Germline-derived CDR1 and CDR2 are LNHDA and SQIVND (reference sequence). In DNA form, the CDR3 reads TGTGCCAGTAGTGGGGCCCGGGGGTCCCACGAGCAGTACTTC. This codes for CASSGARGSHEQYF.

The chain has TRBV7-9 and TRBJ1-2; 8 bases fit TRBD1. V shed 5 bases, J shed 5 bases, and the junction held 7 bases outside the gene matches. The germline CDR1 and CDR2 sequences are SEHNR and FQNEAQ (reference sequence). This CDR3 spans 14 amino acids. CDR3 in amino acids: CASSLTGEGYGYTF. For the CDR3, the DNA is TGTGCCAGCAGCCTGACAGGGGAGGGGTATGGCTACACCTTC.

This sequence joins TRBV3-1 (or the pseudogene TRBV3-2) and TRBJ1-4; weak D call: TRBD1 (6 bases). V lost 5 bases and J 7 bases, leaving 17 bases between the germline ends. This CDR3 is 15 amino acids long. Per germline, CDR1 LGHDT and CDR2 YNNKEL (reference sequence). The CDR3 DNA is TGTGCCAGCAGCTGGGGGGGGGCGCGACGTGAAAAACTGTTTTTT. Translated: CASSWGGARREKLFF.

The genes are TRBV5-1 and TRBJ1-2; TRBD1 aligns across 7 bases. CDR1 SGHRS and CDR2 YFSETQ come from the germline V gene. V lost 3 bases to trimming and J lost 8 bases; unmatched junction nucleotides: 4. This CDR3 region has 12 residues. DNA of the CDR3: TGCGCCAGCAGCTCCAGACAGGGAGGCTACACCTTC. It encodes CASSSRQGGYTF.

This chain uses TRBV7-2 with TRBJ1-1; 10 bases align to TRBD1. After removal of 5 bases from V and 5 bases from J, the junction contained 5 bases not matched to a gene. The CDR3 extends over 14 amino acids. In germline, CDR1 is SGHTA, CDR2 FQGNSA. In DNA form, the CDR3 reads TGTGCCAGCAGCCGCCGGGACAGGGGTACTGAAGCTTTCTTT. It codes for CASSRRDRGTEAFF.

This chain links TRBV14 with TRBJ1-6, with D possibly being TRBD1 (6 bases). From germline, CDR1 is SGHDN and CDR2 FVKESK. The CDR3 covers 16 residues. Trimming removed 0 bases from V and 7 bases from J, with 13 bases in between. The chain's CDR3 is CASSQERAGTNSPLHF. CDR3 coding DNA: TGTGCCAGCAGCCAAGAGAGAGCAGGGACAAATTCACCCCTCCACTTT.

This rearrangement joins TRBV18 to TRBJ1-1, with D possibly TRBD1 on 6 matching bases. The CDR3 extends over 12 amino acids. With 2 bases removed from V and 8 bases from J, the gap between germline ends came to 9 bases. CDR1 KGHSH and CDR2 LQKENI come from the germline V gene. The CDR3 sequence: CASSPGTQEAFF. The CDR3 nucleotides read TGTGCCAGCTCACCAGGGACACAGGAAGCTTTCTTT.

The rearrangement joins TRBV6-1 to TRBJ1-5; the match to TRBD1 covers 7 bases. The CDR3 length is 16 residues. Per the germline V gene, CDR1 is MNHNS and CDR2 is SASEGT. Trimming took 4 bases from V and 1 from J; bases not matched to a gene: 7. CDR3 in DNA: TGTGCCAGCAGTGTACAGGGGTTCTCCAGCAATCAGCCCCAGCATTTT. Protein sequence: CASSVQGFSSNQPQHF.

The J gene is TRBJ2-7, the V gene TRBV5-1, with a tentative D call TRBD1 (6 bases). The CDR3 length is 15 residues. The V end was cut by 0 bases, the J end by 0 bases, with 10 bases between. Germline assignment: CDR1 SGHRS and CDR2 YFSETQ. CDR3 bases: TGCGCCAGCAGCTTGGGGGACATGAGCTCCTACGAGCAGTACTTC. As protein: CASSLGDMSSYEQYF.

CDR3 sequence reads: CASSYGTGAQPQHF. For the CDR3, the DNA is TGTGCCAGCTCCTACGGGACAGGGGCTCAGCCCCAGCATTTT. The chain links TRBV18 to TRBJ1-5, with TRBD1 matching 10 bases. There are 14 residues in the CDR3. Germline CDR1 and CDR2: KGHSH and LQKENI. J was trimmed by 6 bases and V by 6 bases; bases with no gene match: 5.

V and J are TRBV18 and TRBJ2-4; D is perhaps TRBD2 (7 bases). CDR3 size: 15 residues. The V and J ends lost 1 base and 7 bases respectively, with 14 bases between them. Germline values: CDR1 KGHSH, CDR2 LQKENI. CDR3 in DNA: TGTGCCAGCTCACCACTAGGGGGGGCGGAGAACATTCAGTACTTC. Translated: CASSPLGGAENIQYF.

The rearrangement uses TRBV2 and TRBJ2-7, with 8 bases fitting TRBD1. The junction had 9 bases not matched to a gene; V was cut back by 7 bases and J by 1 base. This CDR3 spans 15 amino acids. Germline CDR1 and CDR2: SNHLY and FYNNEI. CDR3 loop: CASKSDRVPSYEQYF. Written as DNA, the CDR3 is TGTGCCAGCAAGTCGGACAGGGTCCCATCCTACGAGCAGTACTTC.

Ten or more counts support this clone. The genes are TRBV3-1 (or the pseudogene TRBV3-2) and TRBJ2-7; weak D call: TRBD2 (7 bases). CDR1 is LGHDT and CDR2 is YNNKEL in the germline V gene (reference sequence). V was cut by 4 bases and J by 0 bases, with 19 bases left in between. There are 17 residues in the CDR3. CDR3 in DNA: TGTGCCAGCAGCCGTCGGAGGGGCGGGGGCCTCTCCTACGAGCAGTACTTC. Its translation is CASSRRRGGGLSYEQYF.

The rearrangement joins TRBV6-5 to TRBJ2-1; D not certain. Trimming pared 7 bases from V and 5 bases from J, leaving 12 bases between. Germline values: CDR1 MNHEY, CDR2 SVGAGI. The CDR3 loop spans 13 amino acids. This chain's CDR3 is CASISLSHNEQFF. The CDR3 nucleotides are TGTGCCAGCATCTCCCTTTCCCACAATGAGCAGTTCTTC.

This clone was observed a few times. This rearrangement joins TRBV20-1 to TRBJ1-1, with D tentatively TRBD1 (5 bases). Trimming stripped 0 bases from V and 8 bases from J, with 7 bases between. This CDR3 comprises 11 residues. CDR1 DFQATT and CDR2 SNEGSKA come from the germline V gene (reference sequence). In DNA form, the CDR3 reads TGCAGTGCTAGAGAGGCAGGGGAAGCTTTCTTT. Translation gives CSAREAGEAFF.

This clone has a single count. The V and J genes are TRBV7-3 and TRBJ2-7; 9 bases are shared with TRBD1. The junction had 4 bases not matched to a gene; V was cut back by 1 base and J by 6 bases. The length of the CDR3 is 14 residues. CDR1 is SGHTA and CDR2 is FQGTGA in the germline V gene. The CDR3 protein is CASSLNPTGGEQYF. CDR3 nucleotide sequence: TGTGCCAGCAGCTTAAACCCGACAGGGGGCGAGCAGTACTTC. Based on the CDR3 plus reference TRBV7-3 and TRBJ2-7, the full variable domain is GAGVSQTPSNKVTEKGKYVELRCDPISGHTALYWYRQSLGQGPEFLIYFQGTGAADDSGLPNDRFFAVRPEGSVSTLKIQRTERGDSAVYLCASSLNPTGGEQYFGPGTRLTVT.

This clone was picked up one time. The CDR3 nucleotides read TGTGCCACCAGTGATTTCCGCCGGGACAGAGGAGTCAATGAGCAGTTCTTC. It is translated as CATSDFRRDRGVNEQFF. The rearrangement joins TRBV24-1 to TRBJ2-1, with TRBD1 matching over 7 bases. V gave up 1 base and J gave up 6 bases; unmatched junction bases: 11. Germline V gives CDR1 KGHDR, CDR2 SFDVKD. The CDR3 consists of 17 residues.

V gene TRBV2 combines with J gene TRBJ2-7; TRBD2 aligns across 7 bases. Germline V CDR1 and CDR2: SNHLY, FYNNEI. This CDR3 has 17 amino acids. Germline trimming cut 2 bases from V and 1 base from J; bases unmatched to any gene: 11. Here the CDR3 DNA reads TGTGCCAGCAGTGAATTTGCGAGGACGGGAGGTTCCTACGAGCAGTACTTC. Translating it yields CASSEFARTGGSYEQYF.

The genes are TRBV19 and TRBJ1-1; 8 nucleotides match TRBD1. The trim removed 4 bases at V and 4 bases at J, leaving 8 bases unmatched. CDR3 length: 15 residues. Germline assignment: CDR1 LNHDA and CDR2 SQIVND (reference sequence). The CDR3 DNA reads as TGTGCCAGTAGTACGATGACAGGGGCGGGCACTGAAGCTTTCTTT. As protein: CASSTMTGAGTEAFF.

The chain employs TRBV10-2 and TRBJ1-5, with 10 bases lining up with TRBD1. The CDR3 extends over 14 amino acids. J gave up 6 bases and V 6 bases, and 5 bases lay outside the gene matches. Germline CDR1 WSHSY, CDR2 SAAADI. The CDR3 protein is CASSGTGVAQPQHF. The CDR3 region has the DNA TGCGCCAGCAGCGGGACAGGGGTTGCTCAGCCCCAGCATTTT.